The 25 T cell receptor beta chains presented below share a single source sample, sequenced in a study of glioma-infiltrating T cells. Using RNA template, CDR3s of TCR alpha and beta were amplified with iRepertoire arm-PCR. One entry per CDR3 protein results from TCRdb running MiXCR on the multiplex PCR reads. This sample has 90,000 or so distinct CDR3 sequences, with approximately 39% found just once. Sequencing was performed on glioma tissue, nonneoplastic brain tissue, or PBMCs (not recorded which). The receptors here all came from a human donor with low-grade glioma or glioblastoma, undergoing nonglioma brain surgery, or in good health (not recorded which).

This clonotype was seen repeatedly, ten times or more. The rearrangement uses TRBV7-2 and TRBJ2-3; 9 bases line up with TRBD2. V trimming: 2 bases; J trimming: 6 bases; junction bases outside the gene matches: 9. There are 16 residues in the CDR3. The germline V gene encodes CDR1 SGHTA and CDR2 FQGNSA. CDR3 residues: CASSLFPSGARDTQYF. Here the CDR3 DNA reads TGTGCCAGCAGCTTATTCCCTAGCGGGGCCCGGGATACGCAGTATTTT.

Points on this clonotype: Because the CDR3 is missing its conserved closing phenylalanine or tryptophan, this is likely a read error. V usage is TRBV18 and J usage is TRBJ1-4; possibly TRBD1 for D (5 bases). The germline V and J ends were trimmed by 3 bases and 4 bases, with 9 bases remaining between them. The CDR3 has 14 amino acids. Germline values: CDR1 KGHSH, CDR2 LQKENI. For the CDR3, the DNA is TGTGCCAGCTCACCGGGACTGCTTAATGAAAAACTGTTTGTT. It specifies CASSPGLLNEKLFV.

The table lists this clonotype with many counts. The chain links TRBV6-2 or TRBV6-3 to TRBJ2-7, with D uncertain. V was clipped by 3 bases and J by 5 bases, with 5 bases between them. The CDR3 is 11 amino acids. CDR1 and CDR2 from the germline V gene are MNHEY and SVGEGT. This CDR3 reads CASSYFDEQYF. In DNA form, the CDR3 reads TGTGCCAGCAGTTATTTCGACGAGCAGTACTTC.

This clonotype occurred many times. J is TRBJ2-7 and V is TRBV19; TRBD2 agrees at 9 bases. V shed 6 bases, J shed 2 bases, and the junction held 11 bases outside the gene matches. This CDR3 is built from 16 residues. CDR1 is LNHDA and CDR2 is SQIVND in the germline V gene (reference sequence). CDR3 residues: CASRNQARGRAYEQYF. CDR3 DNA sequence: TGTGCCAGTAGGAACCAAGCCCGCGGGAGGGCCTACGAGCAGTACTTC. The full variable domain, in which reference TRBV19 and TRBJ2-7 provide the parts outside the CDR3, is DGGITQSPKYLFRKEGQNVTLSCEQNLNHDAMYWYRQDPGQGLRLIYYSQIVNDFQKGDIAEGYSVSREKKESFPLTVTSAQKNPTAFYLCASRNQARGRAYEQYFGPGTRLTVT.

On this clonotype: A clone one base away is much larger, so this may be a read error. The genes are TRBV5-4 and TRBJ2-5, with a weak D call TRBD2 (7 bases). The germline CDR1 and CDR2 sequences are SGHNT and YYREEE (reference sequence). Trimming removed 3 bases from V and 5 bases from J, with 14 bases in between. CDR3 length: 14 amino acids. In nucleotides, the CDR3 is TGTGCCAGCAGCTCGGGGGGCGCGGTGGAGACCCAGTACTTC. It translates to CASSSGGAVETQYF.

This sequence joins TRBV7-2 and TRBJ2-1; D uncertain. The CDR3 is 16 residues long. V was shortened by 1 base and J by 3 bases, with 13 bases between the two germline ends. CDR1 is SGHTA and CDR2 is FQGNSA in the germline V gene. The chain's CDR3 is CASSLGVSPYYNEQFF. The CDR3, as DNA: TGTGCCAGCAGCTTAGGGGTCTCGCCATACTACAATGAGCAGTTCTTC.

This clonotype has only a few counts. The J gene is TRBJ2-7, the V gene TRBV19; perhaps TRBD2 as D (6 bases). The CDR3 contains 14 residues. V lost 3 bases, J lost 2 bases, and 11 bases lay in between. Germline CDR1 reads LNHDA; CDR2 reads SQIVND (reference sequence). CDR3 region: CASSILGGAYEQYF. The CDR3 nucleotides read TGTGCCAGTAGTATCCTCGGGGGAGCCTACGAGCAGTACTTC. The full variable domain, completed using reference TRBV19 and TRBJ2-7, is DGGITQSPKYLFRKEGQNVTLSCEQNLNHDAMYWYRQDPGQGLRLIYYSQIVNDFQKGDIAEGYSVSREKKESFPLTVTSAQKNPTAFYLCASSILGGAYEQYFGPGTRLTVT.

Many counts were recorded for this clonotype. The chain joins TRBV14 to TRBJ2-1; TRBD2 agrees at 10 bases. The CDR3 consists of 16 residues. V lost 5 bases and J lost 7; bases outside the gene matches: 11. Germline V CDR1 and CDR2: SGHDN, FVKESK. The CDR3 protein is CASSSGASGGLNEQFF. Here the CDR3 DNA reads TGTGCCAGCAGCTCCGGAGCTAGCGGGGGTCTAAATGAGCAGTTCTTC. Together with reference TRBV14 and TRBJ2-1, the CDR3 gives the full variable domain: EAGVTQFPSHSVIEKGQTVTLRCDPISGHDNLYWYRRVMGKEIKFLLHFVKESKQDESGMPNNRFLAERTGGTYSTLKVQPAELEDSGVYFCASSSGASGGLNEQFFGPGTRLTVL.

In its sample, this clonotype was seen many times. The CDR3 region has the DNA TGTGCCACCAGTGATCCTAGCGGGAGTTACAATGAGCAGTTCTTC. This sequence encodes CATSDPSGSYNEQFF. The rearrangement links TRBV24-1 to TRBJ2-1; TRBD2 aligns across 10 bases. The germline gives CDR1 KGHDR, CDR2 SFDVKD. J was trimmed by 4 bases and V by 3 bases; bases with no gene match: 2. CDR3 length: 15 residues.

Points on this clonotype: Being one base from a much bigger clone, this may be a read error. The chain carries TRBV12-3 or TRBV12-4 and TRBJ1-5, with D tentatively TRBD1 (6 bases). Trimming stripped 5 bases from V and 9 bases from J, with 14 bases between. This CDR3 has 13 residues. The CDR3 reads CASSTRGPAPQHF. As DNA, the CDR3 is TGTGCCAGCAGTACCAGGGGCCCAGCGCCCCAGCATTTT.

This clonotype was observed many times. The chain carries TRBV6-1 and TRBJ2-5; D gene ambiguous. The CDR3 has 12 amino acids. Germline CDR1 is MNHNS and CDR2 is SASEGT. V lost 3 bases to trimming and J lost 5 bases, with 7 bases between them. The CDR3 protein is CASSEIVETQYF. Here the CDR3 DNA reads TGTGCCAGCAGTGAGATAGTTGAGACCCAGTACTTC.

This clonotype was recorded at least ten times. The rearrangement uses TRBV6-5 and TRBJ2-2, with 7 bases identical to TRBD1. The CDR3 has 18 residues. V lost 0 bases, J lost 0 bases, and 7 bases stayed unmatched. Germline lookup yields CDR1 MNHEY and CDR2 SVGAGI. CDR3 protein: CASSYSNRGMSNTGELFF. CDR3 nucleotide sequence: TGTGCCAGCAGTTACTCGAACAGGGGAATGTCGAACACCGGGGAGCTGTTTTTT.

This clonotype was seen at least ten times. A much larger clone differs by one base, so this may be a read error. The chain employs TRBV27 and TRBJ1-1; TRBD1 matches at 7 bases. Trimming at V came to 6 bases and at J to 4 bases, leaving 11 bases not matched to a gene. In germline, CDR1 is MNHEY, CDR2 SMNVEV (reference sequence). The CDR3 extends over 15 amino acids. The CDR3 nucleotides read TGTGCCAGCAGCCAGATAAAGACAGGGAGCACTGAAGCTTTCTTT. This sequence encodes CASSQIKTGSTEAFF.

On this clonotype itself: A clone one base away is much larger, so this may be a read error. This rearrangement joins TRBV12-3 or TRBV12-4 to TRBJ2-7, with 8 bases lining up with TRBD2. CDR3 length: 15 amino acids. V dropped 6 bases and J dropped 2; count of bases not matched to a gene: 9. The CDR3 region is CASSSSGSHPYEQYF. CDR3 nucleotides: TGTGCCAGCAGCTCCAGCGGGAGCCACCCCTACGAGCAGTACTTC.

This clonotype has ten or more counts. CDR3 residues: CASSLSGDQETQYF. CDR3 coding DNA: TGCGCCAGCAGCTTGTCAGGGGACCAAGAGACCCAGTACTTC. V is TRBV5-1 and J is TRBJ2-5, with D maybe TRBD1 (6 bases). CDR1 SGHRS and CDR2 YFSETQ come from the germline V gene. V dropped 1 base and J dropped 0 bases, with 7 bases sitting between them. The CDR3 is made up of 14 amino acids.

Of note for this clonotype: A much larger clone differs from this one at a single base, so this may be a read error. Lacking the conserved final phenylalanine or tryptophan, this CDR3 likely reflects a read error. V gene TRBV3-1 combines with J gene TRBJ2-1; D not certain. CDR1 is LGHDT and CDR2 is YNNKEL in the germline V gene (reference sequence). V was trimmed by 0 bases and J by 0 bases, leaving 15 bases between them. The CDR3 loop spans 18 amino acids. CDR3 bases: TGTGCCAGCAGCCAAGAGGACGGCTTACCCGGCTCCTACAATGAGCAGTTCTTA. This encodes CASSQEDGLPGSYNEQFL.

This clonotype was picked up many times. The V gene is TRBV6-1, the J gene TRBJ1-5, with D possibly being TRBD1 (5 bases). V was clipped by 5 bases and J by 0 bases, with 14 bases between them. Germline assignment: CDR1 MNHNS and CDR2 SASEGT. The CDR3 spans 16 residues. The CDR3 DNA is TGTGCCAGCAGTTACCCCGACAGCAATAGCAATCAGCCCCAGCATTTT. Translating gives CASSYPDSNSNQPQHF.

This clonotype was seen many times. This rearrangement joins TRBV12-3 or TRBV12-4 to TRBJ2-7, with a possible D match to TRBD1 (5 bases). The CDR3 length is 14 residues. Trimming left V 3 bases short and J 0 bases short, with 9 bases between. The CDR3, as DNA: TGTGCCAGCAGTTTGGGGCTAGACTCCTACGAGCAGTACTTC. Translating gives CASSLGLDSYEQYF.

This clonotype came up a few times. A clone one base away is much larger, so this may be a read error. The chain employs TRBV7-8 and TRBJ2-5; D assignment may be TRBD1 or TRBD2 (5 bases each). Per germline, CDR1 SGHVS and CDR2 FQNEAQ. This CDR3 comprises 16 residues. V was trimmed by 3 bases and J by 4 bases, leaving 18 bases between them. DNA of the CDR3: TGTGCCAGCAGCTTTATATGGGGGAATGCAGGAGAGACCCAGTACTTC. Translating it yields CASSFIWGNAGETQYF.

There are many counts of this clonotype. The chain links TRBV19 to TRBJ1-4; D is perhaps TRBD1 (5 bases). Trimming shortened V by 9 bases and J by 0 bases, and 17 bases separated the two germline ends. Germline V gives CDR1 LNHDA, CDR2 SQIVND (reference sequence). CDR3 length: 16 amino acids. Here the CDR3 DNA reads TGTGCCAGCAAAACGAGGGGATTTGCAACTAATGAAAAACTGTTTTTT. Residues: CASKTRGFATNEKLFF.

This clonotype was counted many times. The rearrangement links TRBV5-4 to TRBJ2-1; a possible D gene is TRBD1 (6 bases). This CDR3 spans 16 amino acids. Between the trimmed V and J ends, which lost 4 bases and 0 bases, there was a span of 14 bases. CDR1 and CDR2 from the germline V gene are SGHNT and YYREEE (reference sequence). The CDR3 protein is CASSTRTVYSYNEQFF. In DNA, the CDR3 is TGTGCCAGCAGCACGAGGACAGTCTACTCCTACAATGAGCAGTTCTTC. Full variable domain (remainder filled in from reference TRBV5-4 and TRBJ2-1): ETGVTQSPTHLIKTRGQQVTLRCSSQSGHNTVSWYQQALGQGPQFIFQYYREEENGRGNFPPRFSGLQFPNYSSELNVNALELDDSALYLCASSTRTVYSYNEQFFGPGTRLTVL.

The rearrangement uses TRBV18 and TRBJ1-1, with D possibly being TRBD1 (5 bases). Germline CDR1 KGHSH, CDR2 LQKENI. The V and J ends lost 6 bases and 1 base respectively, with 12 bases between them. The CDR3 consists of 14 residues. The CDR3 sequence is CASSPGPPNTEAFF. CDR3 DNA: TGTGCCAGCTCCCCGGGACCCCCGAACACTGAAGCTTTCTTT. Complete variable domain (other parts from reference TRBV18 and TRBJ1-1): NAGVMQNPRHLVRRRGQEARLRCSPMKGHSHVYWYRQLPEEGLKFMVYLQKENIIDESGMPKERFSAEFPKEGPSILRIQQVVRGDSAAYFCASSPGPPNTEAFFGQGTRLTVV.

Sample share makes this clonotype medium-sized. This sequence joins TRBV20-1 and TRBJ1-1, with D perhaps matching TRBD1 (5 bases). V lost 1 base, J lost 0 bases, and 9 bases lay in between. Per the germline V gene, CDR1 is DFQATT and CDR2 is SNEGSKA (reference sequence). The CDR3 is 14 amino acids. CDR3: CSARGGTVNTEAFF. Here the CDR3 DNA reads TGCAGTGCTAGAGGCGGGACGGTGAACACTGAAGCTTTCTTT.

This clonotype was seen only once. A much larger clone differs from this one at a single base, so this may be a read error. This chain joins TRBV4-2 and TRBJ2-1; D is ambiguous. The germline gives CDR1 LGHNA, CDR2 YNFKEQ. The V end was cut by 4 bases, the J end by 5 bases, with 15 bases between. The CDR3 sequence is 15 residues long. The CDR3 bases are TGTGCCAGCAGCCCGACGGACGGGTACCACAATGAGCAGTTCTTC. Amino acid sequence: CASSPTDGYHNEQFF.

This clonotype came up many times. The chain recombines TRBV5-6 with TRBJ1-5, with 7 bases identical to TRBD1. With V trimmed by 4 bases and J by 4 bases, 5 bases remained unmatched. Germline CDR1 is SGHDT and CDR2 is YYEEEE. This CDR3 has 14 residues. The DNA of the CDR3 is TGTGCCAGCAGCGACAGGGTTGGAAATCAGCCCCAGCATTTT. Translated: CASSDRVGNQPQHF.